The rows below give T cell receptor beta chains drawn from one sample of a study of naive and memory T cell subsets. TCRdb reprocessed the UMI-ligation and nested PCR reads via MiXCR and lists one record per CDR3 protein. The sample yields 80,000 or so distinct CDR3 sequences, about 9.9% seen once. Sequenced material: naive CD8+ T cells from blood. These receptors came from a human donor in good health. The CDR3 runs from the conserved cysteine through the conserved F or W. Each record gives: CDR3 DNA, CDR3 protein, J gene, V gene, D gene, clone size. The D gene is left open where the match is weak. Size tells how often a clone was seen (once, few, many) or the class of an expanded clone, and some rows leave it out.

CDR3nt: TGTGCCAGCAGCGTAGGTTCGGGACAGACCTACGAGCAGTACTTC; CDR3aa: CASSVGSGQTYEQYF; j_gene: TRBJ2-7; v_gene: TRBV9; d_gene: TRBD1; abundance: many
CDR3nt: TGTGCCAGCAGTTTAGCAGGACAGGAGTACGAGCAGTACTTC; CDR3aa: CASSLAGQEYEQYF; j_gene: TRBJ2-7; v_gene: TRBV12-3/TRBV12-4; d_gene: TRBD1; abundance: few
CDR3nt: TGTGCCAGCAGCCCCGAGAATAGCAATCAGCCCCAGCATTTT; CDR3aa: CASSPENSNQPQHF; j_gene: TRBJ1-5; v_gene: TRBV7-9; d_gene: .; abundance: .
CDR3nt: TGTGCCAGCAGGGAATACATCACCTCCCAAGAGACCCAGTACTTC; CDR3aa: CASREYITSQETQYF; j_gene: TRBJ2-5; v_gene: TRBV2; d_gene: .; abundance: .
CDR3nt: TGTGCCAGCAGCGGAACAGGGGCTATCGACGAGCAGTACTTC; CDR3aa: CASSGTGAIDEQYF; j_gene: TRBJ2-7; v_gene: TRBV9; d_gene: TRBD1; abundance: many
CDR3nt: TGTGCCAGCAGTTCTGCTCCGGGTGTTGAGCAGTTCTTC; CDR3aa: CASSSAPGVEQFF; j_gene: TRBJ2-1; v_gene: TRBV27; d_gene: .; abundance: few
CDR3nt: TGTGCCTGGAGTCAGGGATCGGCTAACACTGAAGCTTTCTTT; CDR3aa: CAWSQGSANTEAFF; j_gene: TRBJ1-1; v_gene: TRBV30; d_gene: .; abundance: few
CDR3nt: TGCAGCGTTGTCGGGGGCGACACTGAAGCTTTCTTT; CDR3aa: CSVVGGDTEAFF; j_gene: TRBJ1-1; v_gene: TRBV29-1; d_gene: .; abundance: many
CDR3nt: TGCAGTGCTAGAGCCCGACCGACTAGAAGCACAGATACGCAGTATTTT; CDR3aa: CSARARPTRSTDTQYF; j_gene: TRBJ2-3; v_gene: TRBV20-1; d_gene: .; abundance: .
CDR3nt: TGCAGTGCTAGAGATCCCAAAGACAGGGGGCGCGGAGGGTCGGCTGAAGAGACCCAGTACTTC; CDR3aa: CSARDPKDRGRGGSAEETQYF; j_gene: TRBJ2-5; v_gene: TRBV20-1; d_gene: TRBD1; abundance: .
CDR3nt: TGTGCCAGCAGCCTGACAGGGGGCGAGCCAGATACGCAGTATTTT; CDR3aa: CASSLTGGEPDTQYF; j_gene: TRBJ2-3; v_gene: TRBV7-8; d_gene: TRBD1; abundance: few
CDR3nt: TGTGCCAGCAGCTTATCTTACGGCCAGGGCAGTCAGCCCCAGCATTTT; CDR3aa: CASSLSYGQGSQPQHF; j_gene: TRBJ1-5; v_gene: TRBV7-2; d_gene: .; abundance: many
CDR3nt: TGTGCCAGCAGCTTAGAAAGTACGAACACTGAAGCTTTCTTT; CDR3aa: CASSLESTNTEAFF; j_gene: TRBJ1-1; v_gene: TRBV11-2; d_gene: .; abundance: few
CDR3nt: TGCAGTGCTAGCTCCGGGACAGAGAACACTGAAGCTTTCTTT; CDR3aa: CSASSGTENTEAFF; j_gene: TRBJ1-1; v_gene: TRBV20-1; d_gene: TRBD1; abundance: .
CDR3nt: TGCAGCGCTCTGTCCCACAGGGTGGGTTTT; CDR3aa: CSALSHRVGF; j_gene: TRBJ1-1; v_gene: TRBV29-1; d_gene: .; abundance: many
CDR3nt: TGTGCCAGCAGGGGGGCTGAGCAGTTCTTC; CDR3aa: CASRGAEQFF; j_gene: TRBJ2-1; v_gene: TRBV2; d_gene: .; abundance: .
CDR3nt: TGTGCCAGCGGACAGGGTCTCGGAACCTACGAGCAGTACTTC; CDR3aa: CASGQGLGTYEQYF; j_gene: TRBJ2-7; v_gene: TRBV28; d_gene: TRBD1; abundance: many
CDR3nt: TGTGCCAGCAAAGGAGGGGTCTCCTACAATGAGCAGTTCTTC; CDR3aa: CASKGGVSYNEQFF; j_gene: TRBJ2-1; v_gene: TRBV7-9; d_gene: .; abundance: .
CDR3nt: TGCGCCAGCAGCTCTTCCGGGACTAGCGGCTCCTACGAGCAGTACTTC; CDR3aa: CASSSSGTSGSYEQYF; j_gene: TRBJ2-7; v_gene: TRBV5-1; d_gene: TRBD2; abundance: .
CDR3nt: TGTGCCAGCAGCTTAGGGACTAGCGGGAACGACTACGAGCAGTACTTC; CDR3aa: CASSLGTSGNDYEQYF; j_gene: TRBJ2-7; v_gene: TRBV7-6; d_gene: TRBD2; abundance: .
CDR3nt: TGCGCCAGCCCAGACAACACCGGGGAGCTGTTTTTT; CDR3aa: CASPDNTGELFF; j_gene: TRBJ2-2; v_gene: TRBV5-1; d_gene: .; abundance: .
CDR3nt: TGTGCCACCCTCCTCGGTGGGGAGCTGTTTTTT; CDR3aa: CATLLGGELFF; j_gene: TRBJ2-2; v_gene: TRBV27; d_gene: .; abundance: .
CDR3nt: TGTGCCAGCAGTTTGGCCACTAGCGGAGCCTCCTCCGGGGAGCTGTTTTTT; CDR3aa: CASSLATSGASSGELFF; j_gene: TRBJ2-2; v_gene: TRBV28; d_gene: TRBD2; abundance: many
CDR3nt: TGTGCCAGCAGCTTGGGACAGGGTCCCCAGCATTTT; CDR3aa: CASSLGQGPQHF; j_gene: TRBJ1-5; v_gene: TRBV5-6; d_gene: TRBD1; abundance: few
CDR3nt: TGTGCCAGCAGTTCCGAAGTTAGCGGGAGTATGGCAGATACGCAGTATTTT; CDR3aa: CASSSEVSGSMADTQYF; j_gene: TRBJ2-3; v_gene: TRBV6-2/TRBV6-3; d_gene: TRBD2; abundance: .
CDR3nt: TGTGCCAGTAGTAGGACAGGGGGCGGTCAGCCCCAGCATTTT; CDR3aa: CASSRTGGGQPQHF; j_gene: TRBJ1-5; v_gene: TRBV19; d_gene: TRBD1; abundance: .
CDR3nt: TGTGCCAGCAGCGTAGACGGAAACACAGATACGCAGTATTTT; CDR3aa: CASSVDGNTDTQYF; j_gene: TRBJ2-3; v_gene: TRBV9; d_gene: .; abundance: many
CDR3nt: TGTGCCAGCAGTCTAGCGGGCCCGCGGGAGCAGTACTTC; CDR3aa: CASSLAGPREQYF; j_gene: TRBJ2-7; v_gene: TRBV28; d_gene: TRBD2; abundance: few
CDR3nt: TGTGCCAGCAGCTTGGCTAGCGGGAGGCCAGATACGCAGTATTTT; CDR3aa: CASSLASGRPDTQYF; j_gene: TRBJ2-3; v_gene: TRBV5-4; d_gene: TRBD2; abundance: many
CDR3nt: TGTGCCAGCAGCTTAGAACACCCCGCGAGGGTCAGGGAGCAGTTCTTC; CDR3aa: CASSLEHPARVREQFF; j_gene: TRBJ2-1; v_gene: TRBV11-2; d_gene: .; abundance: .
CDR3nt: TGCAGCGTTGAGCGGACCGGACACTTTAGGGCTTTCTTT; CDR3aa: CSVERTGHFRAFF; j_gene: TRBJ1-1; v_gene: TRBV29-1; d_gene: .; abundance: many
CDR3nt: TGCAGTGCGAAACCCCAGGGAGTCAGCTACACCTTC; CDR3aa: CSAKPQGVSYTF; j_gene: TRBJ1-2; v_gene: TRBV20-1; d_gene: .; abundance: many
CDR3nt: TGTGCCAGCAGCTCCCCCCAGAGGAACAATGAGCAGTTCTTC; CDR3aa: CASSSPQRNNEQFF; j_gene: TRBJ2-1; v_gene: TRBV9; d_gene: .; abundance: .
CDR3nt: TGTGCCAGCAGCGTAAGGACAGACAACACCGGGGAGCTGTTTTTT; CDR3aa: CASSVRTDNTGELFF; j_gene: TRBJ2-2; v_gene: TRBV7-7; d_gene: .; abundance: many
CDR3nt: TGTGCCAGCAGCGACCTGACCTTCTCTGGGGCCAACGTCCTGACTTTC; CDR3aa: CASSDLTFSGANVLTF; j_gene: TRBJ2-6; v_gene: TRBV5-8; d_gene: .; abundance: many
CDR3nt: TGTGCCAGCAGCCAAGAATCGTCCCGGGGGCGTCTCGAGCAGTACTTC; CDR3aa: CASSQESSRGRLEQYF; j_gene: TRBJ2-7; v_gene: TRBV14; d_gene: .; abundance: few
CDR3nt: TGCAGCGTGGACGGGACTAGCGGGAGGAGCTCCTACAATGAGCAGTTCTTC; CDR3aa: CSVDGTSGRSSYNEQFF; j_gene: TRBJ2-1; v_gene: TRBV29-1; d_gene: TRBD2; abundance: many
CDR3nt: TGCAGTGCTAGAGGGACTTCCGAGCAGTTCTTC; CDR3aa: CSARGTSEQFF; j_gene: TRBJ2-1; v_gene: TRBV20-1; d_gene: .; abundance: many
CDR3nt: TGTGCCAGCAGCTTAGGGGTCACAGCGAGCTCCTACGAGCAGTACTTC; CDR3aa: CASSLGVTASSYEQYF; j_gene: TRBJ2-7; v_gene: TRBV11-2; d_gene: .; abundance: few
CDR3nt: TGTGCCAGCAGCCAAGAGCGCGGGAGAGCATCCGATGAGCAGTTCTTC; CDR3aa: CASSQERGRASDEQFF; j_gene: TRBJ2-1; v_gene: TRBV3-1; d_gene: TRBD2; abundance: few
CDR3nt: TGTGCCAGCAGTTACTTATCGGGTGAGAACACTGAAGCTTTCTTT; CDR3aa: CASSYLSGENTEAFF; j_gene: TRBJ1-1; v_gene: TRBV6-6; d_gene: .; abundance: .
CDR3nt: TGTGCTAGTGGTTTGGGCCCGACAGGGGGCAGGACTGAAGCTTTCTTT; CDR3aa: CASGLGPTGGRTEAFF; j_gene: TRBJ1-1; v_gene: TRBV12-5; d_gene: TRBD1; abundance: .
CDR3nt: TGTGCCAGTATCCTAGCGGGAGGGCACAATGAGCAGTTCTTC; CDR3aa: CASILAGGHNEQFF; j_gene: TRBJ2-1; v_gene: TRBV28; d_gene: TRBD2; abundance: many
CDR3nt: TGCAGCGTTGGGCCTCCACGAGGTCTAGAGGGGACTGAAGCTTTCTTT; CDR3aa: CSVGPPRGLEGTEAFF; j_gene: TRBJ1-1; v_gene: TRBV29-1; d_gene: .; abundance: few
CDR3nt: TGTGCCAGCAGTGAGGGGACCCTCTATGGCTACACCTTC; CDR3aa: CASSEGTLYGYTF; j_gene: TRBJ1-2; v_gene: TRBV2; d_gene: .; abundance: few
CDR3nt: TGTGCCAGCAGCTCTCAGAGTGGGGTTTACAATGAGCAGTTCTTC; CDR3aa: CASSSQSGVYNEQFF; j_gene: TRBJ2-1; v_gene: TRBV7-8; d_gene: .; abundance: .
CDR3nt: TGTGCCAGCAGCGTCTCCCCGGGTTCCTACGAGCAGTACTTC; CDR3aa: CASSVSPGSYEQYF; j_gene: TRBJ2-7; v_gene: TRBV9; d_gene: .; abundance: few
CDR3nt: TGTGCCAGCAGTTTAACGAACCCCGACAGGCGGGCATCTAATTCACCCCTCCACTTT; CDR3aa: CASSLTNPDRRASNSPLHF; j_gene: TRBJ1-6; v_gene: TRBV27; d_gene: .; abundance: many
CDR3nt: TGTGCCAGCCTCACAGGCAATGAGCAGTTCTTC; CDR3aa: CASLTGNEQFF; j_gene: TRBJ2-1; v_gene: TRBV6-5; d_gene: .; abundance: .
CDR3nt: TGCAGTGCTATCCCCTCGCTCTCAAGCCCAGATACGCAGTATTTT; CDR3aa: CSAIPSLSSPDTQYF; j_gene: TRBJ2-3; v_gene: TRBV20-1; d_gene: .; abundance: many
CDR3nt: TGTGCCAGCAGTTTGCTCACGCACTACAATGAGCAGTTCTTC; CDR3aa: CASSLLTHYNEQFF; j_gene: TRBJ2-1; v_gene: TRBV28; d_gene: .; abundance: many
CDR3nt: TGTGCCAGCAGCCAAATTACGGCATTCGGACGGGTGAACACCGGGGAGCTGTTTTTT; CDR3aa: CASSQITAFGRVNTGELFF; j_gene: TRBJ2-2; v_gene: TRBV14; d_gene: .; abundance: few
CDR3nt: TGTGCCAGCAGTTCCCCCCGGACTAGCGGGAACTACGAGCAGTACTTC; CDR3aa: CASSSPRTSGNYEQYF; j_gene: TRBJ2-7; v_gene: TRBV28; d_gene: TRBD2; abundance: .
CDR3nt: TGCGCCAGCAGTGGTGCCGGGGGAAATCAGCCCCAGCATTTT; CDR3aa: CASSGAGGNQPQHF; j_gene: TRBJ1-5; v_gene: TRBV10-2; d_gene: .; abundance: .